This passage covers 11 T cell receptor beta chains from one sample sequenced in a study of shared clonotypes between healthy human individuals. Generated by immunoSEQ multiplex PCR, the TCRdb table keeps only in-frame clones and is missing some. The sample lists hundreds of thousands of clones; less than 80% were seen once. The sample was memory CD4+ T cells sorted from blood. The subset: CD45RA-negative fraction. These TCRs come from a woman in her thirties in good health.

This chain connects TRBV5-1 to TRBJ2-2; tentative D call: TRBD2 (6 bases). The CDR3 contains 15 residues. CDR1 is SGHRS and CDR2 is YFSETQ in the germline V gene. Trimming stripped 4 bases from V and 3 bases from J, with 13 bases between. The CDR3 nucleotides read TGCGCCAGCAGCCGCGGGACCTCTGACACCGGGGAGCTGTTTTTT. It specifies CASSRGTSDTGELFF.

The chain uses TRBV11-3 and TRBJ2-5; D gene ambiguous. Germline-derived CDR1 and CDR2 are SGHNT and YENEEA. Trimming left V 1 base short and J 5 bases short, with 5 bases between. The CDR3 runs 12 residues. For the CDR3, the DNA is TGTGCCAGCAGCTTAGTCCCCGAGACCCAGTACTTC. Amino acid sequence: CASSLVPETQYF.

Written as DNA, the CDR3 is TGTGCCAGCAGCCAAGAAGCGGGAGCCGAGGTAGATACGCAGTATTTT. Its translation is CASSQEAGAEVDTQYF. The chain links TRBV4-2 to TRBJ2-3, with 8 bases identical to TRBD2. V was clipped by 0 bases and J by 5 bases; unmatched bases: 7. This CDR3 is built from 16 residues. CDR1 and CDR2 (germline): LGHNA, YNFKEQ.

A single count supports this clone. The chain combines TRBV6-1 with TRBJ2-7; 9 bases agree with TRBD1. Losses at the gene ends were 6 bases for V and 5 bases for J; bases not matched to a gene: 8. CDR3 size: 14 residues. CDR1 and CDR2 (germline): MNHNS, SASEGT. The CDR3, as DNA: TGTGCCAGCAGCATAGGACAGGGGAATCACGAGCAGTACTTC. It codes for CASSIGQGNHEQYF.

The rearrangement uses TRBV28 and TRBJ1-1; D is unresolved. The CDR3 length is 15 residues. Trimming took 2 bases from V and 2 from J, leaving 12 bases between them. The V gene's germline CDR1 is MDHEN and CDR2 SYDVKM. DNA of the CDR3: TGTGCCAGCAGTTTAAACGCCCCCTCAAACACTGAAGCTTTCTTT. Amino acids: CASSLNAPSNTEAFF.

The chain is built from TRBV19 and TRBJ1-2; D remains ambiguous. The CDR3 loop spans 14 amino acids. Germline V gene lookup returns CDR1 LNHDA and CDR2 SQIVND (reference sequence). The germline V and J ends were trimmed by 5 bases and 4 bases, with 14 bases remaining between them. CDR3 in DNA: TGTGCCAGTAGTTGGACCGCCCGTGTCTATGGCTACACCTTC. Translated: CASSWTARVYGYTF. Full variable domain (outside the CDR3, taken from reference TRBV19 and TRBJ1-2): DGGITQSPKYLFRKEGQNVTLSCEQNLNHDAMYWYRQDPGQGLRLIYYSQIVNDFQKGDIAEGYSVSREKKESFPLTVTSAQKNPTAFYLCASSWTARVYGYTFGSGTRLTVV.

V gene TRBV15 combines with J gene TRBJ2-1, with D perhaps TRBD2 (6 bases). The germline V and J ends were trimmed by 5 bases and 7 bases, with 15 bases remaining between them. Germline CDR1 LNHNV, CDR2 YYDKDF (reference sequence). The CDR3 length is 14 residues. The CDR3 spells CATSVPGSWNEQFF. CDR3 coding DNA: TGTGCCACCAGCGTACCCGGGAGTTGGAATGAGCAGTTCTTC. Filled out from reference TRBV15 and TRBJ2-1, the complete variable domain reads DAMVIQNPRYQVTQFGKPVTLSCSQTLNHNVMYWYQQKSSQAPKLLFHYYDKDFNNEADTPDNFQSRRPNTSFCFLDIRSPGLGDTAMYLCATSVPGSWNEQFFGPGTRLTVL.

The V call is TRBV5-4, the J call TRBJ1-2, with 10 bases identical to TRBD1. The CDR3 covers 15 residues. Germline lookup yields CDR1 SGHNT and CDR2 YYREEE (reference sequence). V was pared by 3 bases and J by 4 bases, with 6 bases of the junction left unmatched. For the CDR3, the DNA is TGTGCCAGCAGCTGGACAGGGGGTGGAAGCTATGGCTACACCTTC. Translated: CASSWTGGGSYGYTF.

This clone was picked up a small number of times. This chain uses TRBV6-5 with TRBJ2-7; D unclear. Germline CDR1 reads MNHEY; CDR2 reads SVGAGI. CDR3 size: 16 residues. Trimming removed 0 bases from V and 5 bases from J, with 17 bases in between. The CDR3 DNA follows: TGTGCCAGCAGTTACTCGGGTCCGGCAACTTCCGACGAGCAGTACTTC. This codes for CASSYSGPATSDEQYF.

The V and J genes are TRBV5-1 and TRBJ1-1, with 9 bases matching TRBD1. This CDR3 contains 15 residues. V trimming: 5 bases; J trimming: 1 base; junction bases outside the gene matches: 6. Per the germline V gene, CDR1 is SGHRS and CDR2 is YFSETQ. CDR3 coding DNA: TGCGCCAGCAGGTTGACGGGACAGGGGAACACTGAAGCTTTCTTT. It codes for CASRLTGQGNTEAFF. Full variable domain (rest looked up from reference TRBV5-1 and TRBJ1-1): KAGVTQTPRYLIKTRGQQVTLSCSPISGHRSVSWYQQTPGQGLQFLFEYFSETQRNKGNFPGRFSGRQFSNSRSEMNVSTLELGDSALYLCASRLTGQGNTEAFFGQGTRLTVV.

The chain links TRBV5-1 to TRBJ2-7; weak D call: TRBD1 (6 bases). Trimming took 0 bases from V and 3 from J, leaving 10 bases between them. Germline loops: CDR1 SGHRS, CDR2 YFSETQ. The CDR3 covers 14 residues. CDR3 loop: CASSLDGQNYEQYF. CDR3 in DNA: TGCGCCAGCAGCTTGGACGGACAGAACTACGAGCAGTACTTC.